Listed below are T cell receptor beta chains from one sample, sequenced in a study of STAT5B mutations in CD4+ large granular lymphocyte leukemia. TCRdb's copy holds only in-frame clones and misses some; the assay was immunoSEQ multiplex PCR. The sample shows about 37,000 clones, 55% to 80% of them seen only once. Sample: CD4+ T cells from blood buffy coats. Receptor source: a human donor in good health. CDR3s include the opening cysteine and the closing phenylalanine or tryptophan. Each record gives: D gene, V gene, clone size, J gene, CDR3 protein, CDR3 DNA. The D gene is left open where the match is weak. Size is stated for part of the rows, as once, few or many counts, or as a class when the clone is expanded.

D: -; V: TRBV14; size: -; J: TRBJ1-3; CDR3: CASSPQGIGNTIYF; DNA: TGTGCCAGCAGCCCGCAGGGTATCGGGAACACCATATATTTT
D: -; V: TRBV9; size: few; J: TRBJ1-1; CDR3: CASSWDVTEAFF; DNA: TGTGCCAGCAGTTGGGATGTCACTGAAGCTTTCTTT
D: -; V: TRBV5-1; size: -; J: TRBJ1-1; CDR3: CASSIQGGNEAFF; DNA: TGCGCCAGCAGCATACAGGGAGGTAATGAAGCTTTCTTT
D: -; V: TRBV11-3; size: -; J: TRBJ2-3; CDR3: CASSRTGQLITDTQYF; DNA: TGTGCCAGCAGCCGAACCGGACAGCTTATCACAGATACGCAGTATTTT
D: TRBD2; V: TRBV5-4; size: few; J: TRBJ2-5; CDR3: CASRPSGGAHQETQYF; DNA: TGTGCCAGCAGGCCTAGCGGGGGCGCGCACCAAGAGACCCAGTACTTC
D: -; V: TRBV6-1; size: -; J: TRBJ1-2; CDR3: CASSEANREYYGYTF; DNA: TGTGCCAGCAGTGAAGCGAACAGGGAATACTATGGCTACACCTTC
D: -; V: TRBV10-3; size: -; J: TRBJ2-3; CDR3: CAIRNRESSDNTQYF; DNA: TGTGCCATCAGAAACAGGGAGTCCTCGGACAATACGCAGTATTTT
D: TRBD2; V: TRBV7-2; size: -; J: TRBJ2-3; CDR3: CASSPQTSVSTDTQYF; DNA: TGTGCCAGCAGCCCGCAGACTAGCGTGAGCACAGATACGCAGTATTTT
D: -; V: TRBV10-2; size: -; J: TRBJ1-4; CDR3: CASSEGVGHEKLFF; DNA: TGCGCCAGCAGTGAAGGAGTCGGGCATGAAAAACTGTTTTTT
D: -; V: TRBV28; size: -; J: TRBJ2-1; CDR3: CASNGDNSYNEQFF; DNA: TGTGCCAGCAATGGGGACAACTCCTACAATGAGCAGTTCTTC
D: TRBD2; V: TRBV13; size: -; J: TRBJ2-3; CDR3: CASSSGLAGGLSTDTQYF; DNA: TGTGCCAGCAGCTCTGGGCTAGCGGGGGGGCTAAGCACAGATACGCAGTATTTT
D: -; V: TRBV19; size: -; J: TRBJ1-1; CDR3: CASSRRTETNTEAFF; DNA: TGTGCCAGTAGTAGACGGACGGAAACAAACACTGAAGCTTTCTTT
D: -; V: TRBV11-3; size: few; J: TRBJ1-1; CDR3: CASSLPKIGNTEAFF; DNA: TGTGCCAGCAGCCTCCCGAAAATCGGTAACACTGAAGCTTTCTTT
D: -; V: TRBV7-9; size: -; J: TRBJ2-3; CDR3: CASSRGSATDTQYF; DNA: TGTGCCAGCAGCCGGGGTAGTGCCACAGATACGCAGTATTTT
D: TRBD1; V: TRBV5-1; size: once; J: TRBJ2-3; CDR3: CASSSSSGRGRTDTQYF; DNA: TGCGCCAGCAGCTCCTCTTCCGGCAGGGGGCGGACAGATACGCAGTATTTT
D: -; V: TRBV19; size: -; J: TRBJ1-1; CDR3: CASSEERNTEAFF; DNA: TGTGCCAGTAGTGAGGAGAGGAACACTGAAGCTTTCTTT
D: -; V: TRBV7-2; size: -; J: TRBJ2-3; CDR3: CASGFGTSGDTQYF; DNA: TGTGCCAGCGGTTTCGGGACCTCGGGAGATACGCAGTATTTT
D: -; V: TRBV1; size: few; J: TRBJ2-1; CDR3: CTSSQVKRGHNEQFF; DNA: TGCACCAGCAGCCAAGTTAAGAGGGGACACAATGAGCAGTTCTTC